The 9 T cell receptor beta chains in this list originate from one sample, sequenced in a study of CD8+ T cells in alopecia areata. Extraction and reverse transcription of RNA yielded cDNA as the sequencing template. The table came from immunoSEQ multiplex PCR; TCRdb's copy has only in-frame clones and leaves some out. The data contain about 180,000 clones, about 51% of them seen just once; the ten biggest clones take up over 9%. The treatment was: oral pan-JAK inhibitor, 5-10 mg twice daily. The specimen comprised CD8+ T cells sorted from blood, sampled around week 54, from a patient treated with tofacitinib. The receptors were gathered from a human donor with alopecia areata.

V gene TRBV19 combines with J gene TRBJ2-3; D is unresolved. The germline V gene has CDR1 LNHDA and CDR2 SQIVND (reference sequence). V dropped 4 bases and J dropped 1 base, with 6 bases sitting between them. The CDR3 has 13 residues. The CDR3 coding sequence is TGTGCCAGTAGTACGGACGGCACAGATACGCAGTATTTT. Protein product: CASSTDGTDTQYF.

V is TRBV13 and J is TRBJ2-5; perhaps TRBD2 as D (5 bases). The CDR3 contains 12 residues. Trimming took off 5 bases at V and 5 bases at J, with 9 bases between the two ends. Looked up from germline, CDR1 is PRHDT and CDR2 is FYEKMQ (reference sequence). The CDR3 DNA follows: TGTGCCAGCAGCCTCGGGATGGAGACCCAGTACTTC. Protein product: CASSLGMETQYF.

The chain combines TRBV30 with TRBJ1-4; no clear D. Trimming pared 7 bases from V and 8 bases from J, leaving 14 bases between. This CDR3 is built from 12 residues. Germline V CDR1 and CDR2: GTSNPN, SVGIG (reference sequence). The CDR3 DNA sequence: TGTGCCTCAGACCAGCATGGAGAAAAACTGTTTTTT. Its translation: CASDQHGEKLFF.

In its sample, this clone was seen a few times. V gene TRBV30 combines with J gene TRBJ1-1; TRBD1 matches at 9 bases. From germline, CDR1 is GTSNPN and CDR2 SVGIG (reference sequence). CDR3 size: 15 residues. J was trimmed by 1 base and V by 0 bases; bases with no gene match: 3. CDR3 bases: TGTGCCTGGAGTGTAGGGACAGGGCAGAACACTGAAGCTTTCTTT. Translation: CAWSVGTGQNTEAFF. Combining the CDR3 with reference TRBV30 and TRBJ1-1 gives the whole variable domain SQTIHQWPATLVQPVGSPLSLECTVEGTSNPNLYWYRQAAGRGLQLLFYSVGIGQISSEVPQNLSASRPQDRQFILSSKKLLLSDSGFYLCAWSVGTGQNTEAFFGQGTRLTVV.

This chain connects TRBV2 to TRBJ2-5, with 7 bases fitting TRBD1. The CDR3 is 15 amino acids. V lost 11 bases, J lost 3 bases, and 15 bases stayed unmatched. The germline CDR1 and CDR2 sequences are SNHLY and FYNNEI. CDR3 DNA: TGTGCCGCGCTCAACGCAGACAGGGCCAAAGAGACCCAGTACTTC. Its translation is CAALNADRAKETQYF. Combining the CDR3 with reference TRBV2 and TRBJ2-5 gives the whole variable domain EPEVTQTPSHQVTQMGQEVILRCVPISNHLYFYWYRQILGQKVEFLVSFYNNEISEKSEIFDDQFSVERPDGSNFTLKIRSTKLEDSAMYFCAALNADRAKETQYFGPGTRLLVL.

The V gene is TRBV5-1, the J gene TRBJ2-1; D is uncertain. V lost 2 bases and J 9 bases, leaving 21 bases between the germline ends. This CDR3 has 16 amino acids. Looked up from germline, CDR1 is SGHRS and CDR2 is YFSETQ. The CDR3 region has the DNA TGCGCCAGCAGCTTAGGCCGTCTGGGGTCACGGCTTGAGCAGTTCTTC. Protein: CASSLGRLGSRLEQFF.

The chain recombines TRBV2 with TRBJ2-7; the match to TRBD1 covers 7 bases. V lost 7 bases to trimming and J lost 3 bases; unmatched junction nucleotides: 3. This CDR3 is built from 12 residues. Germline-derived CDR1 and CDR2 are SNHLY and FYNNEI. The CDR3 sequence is CASKRDSYEQYF. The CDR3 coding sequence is TGTGCCAGCAAAAGGGACAGCTACGAGCAGTACTTC.

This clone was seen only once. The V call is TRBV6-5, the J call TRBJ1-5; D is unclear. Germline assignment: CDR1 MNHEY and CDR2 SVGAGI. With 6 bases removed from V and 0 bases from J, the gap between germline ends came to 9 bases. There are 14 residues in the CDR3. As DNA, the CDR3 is TGTGCCAGCAGGATGGACGATAGCAATCAGCCCCAGCATTTT. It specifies CASRMDDSNQPQHF.

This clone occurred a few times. CDR3 nucleotide sequence: TGTGCCAGCTCACCCAGACACCGGACCCCCCACGGGGGCTACACCTTC. It is translated as CASSPRHRTPHGGYTF. V usage is TRBV18 and J usage is TRBJ1-2; D not certain. V was cut by 3 bases and J by 8 bases, with 22 bases left in between. CDR1 and CDR2 (germline): KGHSH, LQKENI. This CDR3 comprises 16 residues.